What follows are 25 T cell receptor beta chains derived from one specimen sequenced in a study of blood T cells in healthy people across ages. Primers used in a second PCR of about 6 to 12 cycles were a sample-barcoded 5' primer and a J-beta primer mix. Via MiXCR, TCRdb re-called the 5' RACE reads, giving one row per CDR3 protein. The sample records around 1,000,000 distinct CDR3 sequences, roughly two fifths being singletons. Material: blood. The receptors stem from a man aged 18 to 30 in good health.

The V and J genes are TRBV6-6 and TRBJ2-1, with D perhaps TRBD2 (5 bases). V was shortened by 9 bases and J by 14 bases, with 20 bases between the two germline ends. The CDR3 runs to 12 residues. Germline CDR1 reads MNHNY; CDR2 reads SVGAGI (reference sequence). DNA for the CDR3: TGTGCCAGTAGAATGAGAGACCTGGAGGAGTTCTTC. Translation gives CASRMRDLEEFF.

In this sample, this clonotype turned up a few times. CDR3 nucleotides: TGCGCCAGCAGCCAGGGGCCGTCAGGCACAGATACGCAGTATTTT. It codes for CASSQGPSGTDTQYF. This chain joins TRBV4-3 and TRBJ2-3, with D perhaps matching TRBD1 (5 bases). Per the germline V gene, CDR1 is LGHNA and CDR2 is YSLEER. V was clipped by 3 bases and J by 1 base, with 11 bases between them. The CDR3 is 15 amino acids.

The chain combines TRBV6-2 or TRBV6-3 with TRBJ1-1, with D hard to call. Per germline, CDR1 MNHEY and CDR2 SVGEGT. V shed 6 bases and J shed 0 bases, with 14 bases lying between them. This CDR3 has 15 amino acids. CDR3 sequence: CASSPQLGMNTEAFF. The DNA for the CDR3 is TGTGCCAGCAGCCCGCAATTAGGGATGAACACTGAAGCTTTCTTT.

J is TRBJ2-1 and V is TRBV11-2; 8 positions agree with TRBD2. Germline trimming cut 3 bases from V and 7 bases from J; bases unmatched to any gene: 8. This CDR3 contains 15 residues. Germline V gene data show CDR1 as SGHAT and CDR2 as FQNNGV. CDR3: CASSFGGLESNEQFF. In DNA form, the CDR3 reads TGTGCCAGCAGCTTCGGGGGACTAGAGTCAAATGAGCAGTTCTTC.

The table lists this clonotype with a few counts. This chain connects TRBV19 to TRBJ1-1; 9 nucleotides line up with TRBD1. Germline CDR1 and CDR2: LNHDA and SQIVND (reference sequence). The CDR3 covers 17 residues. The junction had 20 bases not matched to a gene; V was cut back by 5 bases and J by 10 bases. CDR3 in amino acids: CASSPRAGQGGIGGAFF. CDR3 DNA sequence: TGTGCCAGTAGTCCACGGGCGGGACAGGGAGGTATTGGTGGAGCTTTCTTT.

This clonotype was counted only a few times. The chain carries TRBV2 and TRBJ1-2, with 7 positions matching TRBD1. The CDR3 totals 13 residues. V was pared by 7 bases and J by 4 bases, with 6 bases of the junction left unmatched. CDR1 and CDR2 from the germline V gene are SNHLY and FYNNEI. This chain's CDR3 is CASTTGESYGYTF. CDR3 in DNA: TGTGCCAGCACCACAGGGGAAAGCTATGGCTACACCTTC.

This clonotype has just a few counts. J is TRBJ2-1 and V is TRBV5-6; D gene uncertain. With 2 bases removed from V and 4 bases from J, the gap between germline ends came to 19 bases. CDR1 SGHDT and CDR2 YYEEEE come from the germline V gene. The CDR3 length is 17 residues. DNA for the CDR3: TGTGCCAGCAGCTTTCATCTGCGGCAGAACCAATACAATGAGCAGTTCTTC. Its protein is CASSFHLRQNQYNEQFF.

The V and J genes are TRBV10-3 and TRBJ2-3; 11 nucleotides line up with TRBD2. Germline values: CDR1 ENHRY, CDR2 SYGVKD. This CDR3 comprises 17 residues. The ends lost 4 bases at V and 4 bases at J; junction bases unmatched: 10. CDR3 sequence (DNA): TGTGCCATCAGTGGTAGCGGGGGGGCCGCGTTTGCAGATACGCAGTATTTT. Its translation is CAISGSGGAAFADTQYF.

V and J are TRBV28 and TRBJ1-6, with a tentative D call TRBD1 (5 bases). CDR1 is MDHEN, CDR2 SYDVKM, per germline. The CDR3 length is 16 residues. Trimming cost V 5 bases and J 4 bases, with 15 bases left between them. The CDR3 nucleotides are TGTGCCAGCAGTAGGAGTCAGGGCCCGTATAATTCACCCCTCCACTTT. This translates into CASSRSQGPYNSPLHF. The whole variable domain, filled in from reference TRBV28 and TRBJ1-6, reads DVKVTQSSRYLVKRTGEKVFLECVQDMDHENMFWYRQDPGLGLRLIYFSYDVKMKEKGDIPEGYSVSREKKERFSLILESASTNQTSMYLCASSRSQGPYNSPLHFGNGTRLTVT.

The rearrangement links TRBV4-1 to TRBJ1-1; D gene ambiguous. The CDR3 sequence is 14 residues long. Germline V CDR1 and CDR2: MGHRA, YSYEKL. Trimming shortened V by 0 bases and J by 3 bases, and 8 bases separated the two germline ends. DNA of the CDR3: TGCGCCAGCAGCCAAGATACGGAGGACACTGAAGCTTTCTTT. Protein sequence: CASSQDTEDTEAFF.

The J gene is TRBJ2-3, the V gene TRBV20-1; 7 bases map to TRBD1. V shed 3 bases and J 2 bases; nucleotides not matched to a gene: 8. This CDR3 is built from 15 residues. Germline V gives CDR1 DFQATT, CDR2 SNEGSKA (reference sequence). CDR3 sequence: CSASSAGGHTDTQYF. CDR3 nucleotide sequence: TGCAGTGCTAGTTCGGCAGGGGGACACACAGATACGCAGTATTTT.

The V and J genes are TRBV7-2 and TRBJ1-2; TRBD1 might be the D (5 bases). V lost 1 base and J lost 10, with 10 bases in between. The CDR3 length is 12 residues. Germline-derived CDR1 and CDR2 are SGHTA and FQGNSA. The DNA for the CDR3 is TGTGCCAGCAGCTTAGTTTCTGGGGCCTACACCTTC. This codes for CASSLVSGAYTF.

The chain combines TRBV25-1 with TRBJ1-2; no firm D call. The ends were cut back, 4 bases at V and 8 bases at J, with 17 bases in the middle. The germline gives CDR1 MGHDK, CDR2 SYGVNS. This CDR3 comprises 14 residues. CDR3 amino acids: CASSVDDKSHGYTF. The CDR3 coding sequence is TGTGCCAGCAGTGTCGACGACAAGAGCCACGGCTACACCTTC.

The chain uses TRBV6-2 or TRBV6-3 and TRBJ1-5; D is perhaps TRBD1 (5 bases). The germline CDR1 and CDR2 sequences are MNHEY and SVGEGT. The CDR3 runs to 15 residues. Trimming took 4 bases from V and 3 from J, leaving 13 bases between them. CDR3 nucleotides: TGTGCCAGCAGTTTCCGGGGCCTGACCAATCAGCCCCAGCATTTT. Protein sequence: CASSFRGLTNQPQHF.

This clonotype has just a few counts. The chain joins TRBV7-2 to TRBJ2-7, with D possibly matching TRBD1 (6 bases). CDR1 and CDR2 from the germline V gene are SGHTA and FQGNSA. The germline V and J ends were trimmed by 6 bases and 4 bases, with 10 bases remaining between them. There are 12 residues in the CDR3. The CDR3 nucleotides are TGTGCCAGCAGTACAGGGATATACGAGCAGTACTTC. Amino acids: CASSTGIYEQYF.

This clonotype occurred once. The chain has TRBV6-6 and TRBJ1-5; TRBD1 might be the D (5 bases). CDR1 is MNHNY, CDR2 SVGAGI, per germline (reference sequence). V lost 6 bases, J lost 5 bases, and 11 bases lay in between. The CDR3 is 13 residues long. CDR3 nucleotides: TGTGCCAGCAGGACAGAAGTTTATCAGCCCCAGCATTTT. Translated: CASRTEVYQPQHF.

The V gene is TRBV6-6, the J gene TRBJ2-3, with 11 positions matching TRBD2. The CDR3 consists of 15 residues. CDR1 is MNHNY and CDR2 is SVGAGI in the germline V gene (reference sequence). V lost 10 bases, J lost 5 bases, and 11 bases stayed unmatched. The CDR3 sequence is CATLNSGGAVDTQYF. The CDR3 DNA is TGTGCCACTCTCAATAGCGGGGGGGCAGTAGATACGCAGTATTTT.

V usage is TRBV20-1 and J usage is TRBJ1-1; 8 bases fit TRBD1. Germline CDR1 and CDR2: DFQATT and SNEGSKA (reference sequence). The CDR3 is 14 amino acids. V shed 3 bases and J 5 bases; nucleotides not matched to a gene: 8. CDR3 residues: CSASRQGARTEAFF. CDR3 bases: TGCAGTGCTAGTCGTCAGGGGGCGAGGACTGAAGCTTTCTTT.

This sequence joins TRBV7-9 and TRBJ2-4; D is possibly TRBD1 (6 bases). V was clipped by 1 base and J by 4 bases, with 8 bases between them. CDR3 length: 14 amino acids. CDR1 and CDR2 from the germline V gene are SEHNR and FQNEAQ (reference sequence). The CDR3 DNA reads TGTGCCAGCAGCTTAGTCCAGGGGAAAAACATTCAGTACTTC. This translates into CASSLVQGKNIQYF.

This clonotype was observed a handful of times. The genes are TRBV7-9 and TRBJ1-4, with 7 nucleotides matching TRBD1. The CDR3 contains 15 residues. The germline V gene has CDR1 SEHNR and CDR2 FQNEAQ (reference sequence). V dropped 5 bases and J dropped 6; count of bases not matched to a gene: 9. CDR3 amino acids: CASSRDRVTYEKLFF. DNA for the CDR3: TGTGCCAGCAGCCGAGACAGGGTGACTTATGAAAAACTGTTTTTT. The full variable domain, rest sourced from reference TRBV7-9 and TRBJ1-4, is DTGVSQNPRHKITKRGQNVTFRCDPISEHNRLYWYRQTLGQGPEFLTYFQNEAQLEKSRLLSDRFSAERPKGSFSTLEIQRTEQGDSAMYLCASSRDRVTYEKLFFGSGTQLSVL.

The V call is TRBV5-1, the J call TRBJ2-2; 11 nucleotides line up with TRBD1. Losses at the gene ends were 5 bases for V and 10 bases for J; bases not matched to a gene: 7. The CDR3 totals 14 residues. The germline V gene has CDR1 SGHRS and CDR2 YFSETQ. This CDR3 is CASSQGQGAQELFF. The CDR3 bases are TGCGCCAGCAGTCAAGGACAGGGGGCGCAGGAGCTGTTTTTT.

The CDR3 region has the DNA TGCAGTGCTGAGAGCTCCTACGAGCAGTACTTC. Its protein is CSAESSYEQYF. The gene calls are TRBV20-1 and TRBJ2-7; unclear D gene. The CDR3 is 11 amino acids. CDR1 is DFQATT and CDR2 is SNEGSKA in the germline V gene (reference sequence). V shed 5 bases and J shed 0 bases, with 5 bases lying between them.

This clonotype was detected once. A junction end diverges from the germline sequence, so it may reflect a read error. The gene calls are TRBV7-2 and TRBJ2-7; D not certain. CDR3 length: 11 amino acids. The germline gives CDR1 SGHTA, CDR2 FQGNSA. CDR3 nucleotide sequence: TGTGCCAGCAGCTCTTCCTACAAGCAGTACTTC. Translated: CASSSSYKQYF.

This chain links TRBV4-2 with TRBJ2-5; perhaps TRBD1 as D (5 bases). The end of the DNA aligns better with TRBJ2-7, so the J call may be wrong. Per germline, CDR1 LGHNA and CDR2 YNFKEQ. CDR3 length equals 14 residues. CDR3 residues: CASSQDQGSIEQYF. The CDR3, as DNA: TGTGCCAGCAGCCAAGATCAGGGTTCCATCGAGCAGTACTTC.

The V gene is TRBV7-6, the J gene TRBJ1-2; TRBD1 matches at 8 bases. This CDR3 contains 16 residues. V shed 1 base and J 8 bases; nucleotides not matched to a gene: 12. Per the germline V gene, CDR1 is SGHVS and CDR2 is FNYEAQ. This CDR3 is CASSLGRTGHESGYTF. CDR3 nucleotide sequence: TGTGCCAGCAGCTTAGGAAGGACAGGGCATGAAAGCGGCTACACCTTC. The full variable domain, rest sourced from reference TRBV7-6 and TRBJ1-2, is GAGVSQSPRYKVTKRGQDVALRCDPISGHVSLYWYRQALGQGPEFLTYFNYEAQQDKSGLPNDRFSAERPEGSISTLTIQRTEQRDSAMYRCASSLGRTGHESGYTFGSGTRLTVV.